The entry below describes one T cell receptor beta chain. This clone is a singleton in its sample. Its specific antigen is unknown. Base qualities are not at hand, and no much larger clone is one base apart. The data derive from a study of memory CD4+ T cells and cytomegalovirus serostatus (dated by TCRdb to 2018 to 2020). For the wider study: The cohort included around 35 healthy adults from Belgium, of whom 9 were CMV seropositive and 24 were CMV seronegative. To replicate a published TCR-based CMV serostatus classifier, the study sequenced CD4+ memory TCRbeta repertoires from a Belgian cohort whose cytomegalovirus serostatus was known. Study-wide findings and limitations: For predicting CMV serostatus, the median bootstrapped AUC was roughly 0.95 using the original framework and approximately 0.9 using a US-trained random forest. Among the 150 or so previously reported CMV-associated TCRbeta sequences, 67 showed up in the CD4+ memory repertoires, with each one found in between one and five individuals. Only CD4+CD45RO+ memory cells were sequenced, unlike the original study, which covered naive and memory CD4+ and CD8+ populations. Results were interpreted as suggesting that the CMV-associated TCR signature is largely present in the CD4+ memory repertoire. A median bootstrapped AUC of around 0.94 with a 95% CI of 0.76-1.00 was achieved on the Belgian cohort by the original-framework classifier.

Single viable CD3+CD4+CD8-CD45RO+ cells were sorted as memory CD4+ T cells on a FACSAria II. CMV serostatus was assessed using a Roche Elecsys assay, by which serum IgG against CMV pp150, pp28, p38 and p52 was detected. Once the samples were thawed, total CD4+ T cells were enriched through positive selection using CD4 magnetic microbeads. The samples came from a separate study whose specific focus was interrogating the CD4+ T cell memory repertoire. Peripheral blood mononuclear cells were isolated and cryopreserved following standard operating procedures; serum was stored at -80 °C. CD3-PerCP (BW264/56), CD4-APC (RPA-T4), CD45RO-PE (UCHT1) and CD8-Pacific Orange (3B5) antibodies were used for staining, and non-viable cells were excluded with Sytox blue. The CDR3, cysteine through phenylalanine, is 14 amino acids long. Only the CDR3 DNA is retained, 42 bases long and in frame from the first base. CDR1 and CDR2 were assigned from the germline V gene (reference sequence) as LNHDA and SQIVND. V and J are truncated by 1 base and 4 bases respectively, leaving an intervening sequence of 8 bases.

The Quick-DNA Microprep Kit was used to extract genomic DNA from the sorted cells. Amplification of TCRbeta DNA was done with the immunoSEQ hsTCRbeta kit, following the protocol from the manufacturer. TCRbeta libraries were sequenced on an Illumina MiSeq instrument. The study's own analysis went as follows. Once out-of-frame sequences had been removed, a few million distinct TCRbeta sequences were left, which works out to an average of about 71,000 per individual. Each individual was scored according to the count of more than 150 previously reported CMV-associated TCRbeta sequences and the total productive distinct TCRbeta count. A beta-binomial model was reimplemented in Python, and scikit-learn random forests with default parameters were trained on US cohort data. Classifier performance on the Belgian cohort was summarized as median AUC with percentile confidence intervals over 10,000 bootstrap iterations. TCRdb holds this immuneACCESS table with in-frame rearrangements only. Some clones are missing; in checked studies, unresolved V genes explain under half, and the rest has no known cause. That table gives V, J and clone size, and the DNA gave D and trimming. In all, the sample holds around 45,000 clones, and roughly 80% of those were seen once. The ten largest clonotypes hold around 1.2% of the sample.

This clonotype was obtained from an adult in good health and CMV-seropositive. The sample consisted of memory CD4+ T cells from blood. The V and J genes are TRBV19 and TRBJ2-1; the D gene is possibly TRBD1, with 5 bases matching. CDR3 protein: CASSIGTIYNEQFF. In nucleotide form, the sequence is TGTGCCAGTAGTATAGGGACAATTTACAATGAGCAGTTCTTC.